This section outlines one T cell receptor beta chain sequence together with its context. This sample was taken from a study of cytomegalovirus exposure and HLA in healthy donors. The PCR was carried out with 60 Vbeta primers and 13 Jbeta primers. Repertoires were generated with immunoSEQ multiplex PCR, while TCRdb's copy carries only in-frame clones and drops some. The table has roughly 180,000 clones, around 80% seen once. The germline V gene encodes CDR1 SQVTM and CDR2 ANQGSEA. With 5 bases removed from V and 3 bases from J, the gap between germline ends came to 8 bases. This CDR3 is built from 11 residues.

Sequences were obtained from PBMCs. The sequence derives from a woman aged 45-60 years in good health and CMV-seropositive. V gene TRBV29-1 combines with J gene TRBJ2-7, with TRBD1 as a possible D gene (5 bases). CDR3 sequence: CSVTQGYEQYF. In nucleotides, the CDR3 is TGCAGCGTTACTCAGGGCTACGAGCAGTACTTC.